This section outlines one T cell receptor (beta chain) sequence together with its context. The clone's antigen remains unknown. The record has no base qualities; no much larger clone is one base away. The data belong to a study of T cell responses to AZD1222 COVID-19 vaccine (dated by TCRdb to about 2021). With regard to the full study: AZD1222 recipients whose second dose came at about 4 weeks and those whose second dose came at about 12 weeks were combined into one group, since spike-specific TCR depth and breadth did not differ between the two schedules. Trial participants were enrolled by age into subgroups of 18-55, 56-69 and 70-plus years, and about 150, 27 and 61 TCR-sequenced participants, respectively, were included in these subgroups. A total of 233 trial participants underwent TCR sequencing, of whom around 210 had received two doses of AZD1222 and 26 had received two doses of the MenACWY control vaccine.

Points the paper makes about the study in general: Because no day 14 peak-response samples were available, repertoires were characterized only after the peak T cell response. The vaccine-associated CD4 TCRs covered the entire spike protein, and the dominant responses fell in regions 160-218 and 743-854. After two AZD1222 doses, both the breadth and the depth of spike-specific TCRs were significantly higher than at day 0 and than in MenACWY recipients. The 56-69-year group was small, and its depth increase did not reach significance, likely because of low power. Participants were mostly white British, with more females than males. The authors suggested clonal diversity may have been underestimated. Reportedly, close to half of the unique spike-specific TCRs recognized epitopes lying outside the regions that are mutated in the B.1.351 and B.1.1.7 variants. Only five or six AZD1222 recipients were SARS-CoV-2 seropositive at baseline, limiting conclusions about previously exposed vaccinees.

The meaning of the sample's time point label: baseline before first vaccination. The vaccinee samples were drawn from two UK trials, COV001 and COV002, one of which was a single-blind randomized controlled phase 2/3 trial testing AZD1222 (ChAdOx1 nCoV-19) in healthy adults. Trial participant PBMC samples were collected at day 0 and day 28 after the second dose for TCRbeta chain sequencing. The CDR3 regions of human TCRbeta chains were subjected to immunosequencing. Turning to the authors' computational methods: TCRs in the repertoires were matched against a reference library of SARS-CoV-2-specific TCRs that had been generated with the MIRA antigen-specificity platform. Breadth was defined as the fraction of unique TCRs that were SARS-CoV-2-associated. Depth was defined as the fraction of total T cells that were SARS-CoV-2-associated. Using the MIRA data, each spike-specific TCR was assigned both to the spike region to which the TCR was reactive and to a CD4 or CD8 class. Log10-transformed breadth and depth values were compared by one-way ANOVA with Sidak's multiple comparisons tests. TCRdb retrieved this table from immuneACCESS and kept in-frame rearrangements only. Not all clones are present; in checked studies, unresolved V genes account for under half, and no reason is known for the remainder. D and trimming come from the DNA, and the V and J calls and clone size come from that table. For this sample the table gives roughly 120,000 clones, of which about 90% were detected only once. Jointly, the top ten make up approximately 9.3% of the sample.

Sequences SGHVS (CDR1) and FQNEAQ (CDR2) are obtained from the germline V gene. A distance of 15 bases separates the germline ends of V and J, which lose 8 bases and 2 bases respectively. The CDR3 measures 14 amino acids from cysteine to phenylalanine. The read is trimmed to its CDR3 DNA, 42 bases read in frame from base 1. The sequence was obtained from an adult in good health. Recombination linked TRBV7-8 to TRBJ2-5; the D gene is perhaps TRBD2, from 6 matching bases. The specimen was peripheral blood, collected on day 0 of AZD1222 vaccination. The CDR3 is CASFWAGRQETQYF. DNA sequence: TGTGCCAGCTTTTGGGCGGGAAGACAAGAGACCCAGTACTTC.